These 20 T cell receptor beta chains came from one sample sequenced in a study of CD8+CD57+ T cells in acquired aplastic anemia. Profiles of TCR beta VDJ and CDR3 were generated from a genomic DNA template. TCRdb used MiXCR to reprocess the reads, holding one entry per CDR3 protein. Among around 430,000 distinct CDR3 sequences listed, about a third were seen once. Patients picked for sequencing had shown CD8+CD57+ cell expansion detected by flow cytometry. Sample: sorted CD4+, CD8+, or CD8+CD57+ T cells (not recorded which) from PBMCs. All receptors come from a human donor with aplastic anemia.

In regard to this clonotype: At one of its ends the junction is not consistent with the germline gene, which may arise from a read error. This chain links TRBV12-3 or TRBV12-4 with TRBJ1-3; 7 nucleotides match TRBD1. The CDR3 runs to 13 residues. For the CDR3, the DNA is TGTGCCAGCAGTTTAGCGGAGGGGACAGCAGTACATTTT. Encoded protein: CASSLAEGTAVHF.

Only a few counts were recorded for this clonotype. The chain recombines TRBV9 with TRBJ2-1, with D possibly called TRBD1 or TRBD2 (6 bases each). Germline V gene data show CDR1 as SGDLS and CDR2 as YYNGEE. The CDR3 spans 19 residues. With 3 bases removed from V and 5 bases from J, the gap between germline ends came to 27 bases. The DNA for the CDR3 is TGTGCCAGCAGCGCGCGCGGGCGGGGAAACGACAGGAACAACAATGAGCAGTTCTTC. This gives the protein CASSARGRGNDRNNNEQFF.

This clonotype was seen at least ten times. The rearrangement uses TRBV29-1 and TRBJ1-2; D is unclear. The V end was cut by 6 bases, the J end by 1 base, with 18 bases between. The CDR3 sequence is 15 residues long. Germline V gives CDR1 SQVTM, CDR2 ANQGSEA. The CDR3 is CSVLVGWDSNYGYTF. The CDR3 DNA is TGCAGCGTCCTCGTGGGGTGGGATAGTAACTATGGCTACACCTTC. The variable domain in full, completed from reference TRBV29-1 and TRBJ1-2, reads SAVISQKPSRDICQRGTSLTIQCQVDSQVTMMFWYRQQPGQSLTLIATANQGSEATYESGFVIDKFPISRPNLTFSTLTVSNMSPEDSSIYLCSVLVGWDSNYGYTFGSGTRLTVV.

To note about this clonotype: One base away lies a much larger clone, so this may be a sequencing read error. CDR3 amino acids: CASRPVVKASLTF. In nucleotides, the CDR3 is TGTGCCAGCAGGCCAGTAGTTAAGGCTTCCCTCACCTTC. The chain recombines TRBV11-2 with TRBJ1-2; D not resolved. Trimming removed 6 bases at V and 13 bases at J, with 21 bases between. This CDR3 region has 13 residues. CDR1 is SGHAT, CDR2 FQNNGV, per germline.

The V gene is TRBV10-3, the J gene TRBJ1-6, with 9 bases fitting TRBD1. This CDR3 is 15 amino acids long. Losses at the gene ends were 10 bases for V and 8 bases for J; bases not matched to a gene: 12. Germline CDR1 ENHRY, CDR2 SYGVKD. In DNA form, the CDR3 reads TGTGCCACCTCTTCCCCCAGGGACAGGGATTCACCCCTCCACTTT. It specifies CATSSPRDRDSPLHF.

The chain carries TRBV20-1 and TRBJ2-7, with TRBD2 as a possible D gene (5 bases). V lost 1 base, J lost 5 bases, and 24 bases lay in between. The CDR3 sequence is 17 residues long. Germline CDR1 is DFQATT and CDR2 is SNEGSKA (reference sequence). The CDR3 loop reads CSARVSGKERVSDEQYF. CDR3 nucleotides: TGCAGTGCTAGAGTCTCCGGAAAAGAGCGCGTTAGCGACGAGCAGTACTTC.

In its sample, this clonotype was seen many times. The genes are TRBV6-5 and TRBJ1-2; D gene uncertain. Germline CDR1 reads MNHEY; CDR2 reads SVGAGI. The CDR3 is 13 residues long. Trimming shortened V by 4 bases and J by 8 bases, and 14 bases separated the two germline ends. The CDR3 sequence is CASSSRRTEGYTF. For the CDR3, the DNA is TGTGCCAGCAGTTCCCGACGGACGGAGGGCTACACCTTC.

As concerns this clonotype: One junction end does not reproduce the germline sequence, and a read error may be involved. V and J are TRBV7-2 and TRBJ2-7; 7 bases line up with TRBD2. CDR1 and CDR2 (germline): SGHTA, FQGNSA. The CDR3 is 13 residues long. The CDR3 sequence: CASSSGREGEQYF. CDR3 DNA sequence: TGCGCCAGCAGCTCGGGGAGGGAAGGAGAGCAGTACTTC.

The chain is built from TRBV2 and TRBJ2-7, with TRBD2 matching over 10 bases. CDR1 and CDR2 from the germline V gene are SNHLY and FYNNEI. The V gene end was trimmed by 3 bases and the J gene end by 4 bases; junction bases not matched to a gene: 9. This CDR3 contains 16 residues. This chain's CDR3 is CASSDVSSGSAYEQYF. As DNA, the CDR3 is TGTGCCAGCAGTGATGTATCTAGCGGGAGTGCTTACGAGCAGTACTTC.

This CDR3 reads CASSARFIYEQYF. The DNA for the CDR3 is TGTGCCAGCAGTGCGCGTTTTATCTACGAGCAGTACTTC. The gene calls are TRBV25-1 and TRBJ2-7; D uncertain. This CDR3 region has 13 residues. CDR1 and CDR2 (germline): MGHDK, SYGVNS. The V end lost 4 bases, the J end lost 3 bases, and 10 bases lay between the germline ends.

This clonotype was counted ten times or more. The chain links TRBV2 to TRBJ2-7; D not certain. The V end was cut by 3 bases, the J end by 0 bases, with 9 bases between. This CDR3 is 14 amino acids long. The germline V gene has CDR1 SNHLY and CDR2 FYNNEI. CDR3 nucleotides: TGTGCCAGCAGTGATTGGTCAGTCTCCTACGAGCAGTACTTC. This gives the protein CASSDWSVSYEQYF.

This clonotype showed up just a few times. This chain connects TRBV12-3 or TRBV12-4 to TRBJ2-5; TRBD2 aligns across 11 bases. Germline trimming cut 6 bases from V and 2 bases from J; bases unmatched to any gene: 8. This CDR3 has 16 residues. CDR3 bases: TGTGCCAGCAGCAAGGGGCTAGCGGGGGGTCAAGAGACCCAGTACTTC. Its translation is CASSKGLAGGQETQYF.

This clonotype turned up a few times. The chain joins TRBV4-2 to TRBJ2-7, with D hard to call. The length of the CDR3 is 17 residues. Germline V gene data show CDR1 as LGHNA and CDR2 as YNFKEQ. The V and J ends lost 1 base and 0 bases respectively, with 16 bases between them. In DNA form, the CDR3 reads TGTGCCAGCAGCCAAGTGTTTAGCCGAATGAGCTCCTACGAGCAGTACTTC. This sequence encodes CASSQVFSRMSSYEQYF.

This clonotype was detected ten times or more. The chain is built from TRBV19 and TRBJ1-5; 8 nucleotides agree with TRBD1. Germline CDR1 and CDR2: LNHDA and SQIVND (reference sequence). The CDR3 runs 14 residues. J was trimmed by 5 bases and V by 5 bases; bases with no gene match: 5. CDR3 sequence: CASSVRTGHQPQHF. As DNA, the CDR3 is TGTGCCAGTAGTGTACGGACAGGGCATCAGCCCCAGCATTTT.

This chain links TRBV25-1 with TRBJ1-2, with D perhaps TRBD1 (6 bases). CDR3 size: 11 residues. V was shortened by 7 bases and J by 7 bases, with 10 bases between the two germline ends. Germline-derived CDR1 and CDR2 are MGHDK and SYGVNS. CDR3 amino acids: CASTDRLGYTF. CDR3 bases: TGTGCCAGCACTGACAGGCTTGGCTACACCTTC.

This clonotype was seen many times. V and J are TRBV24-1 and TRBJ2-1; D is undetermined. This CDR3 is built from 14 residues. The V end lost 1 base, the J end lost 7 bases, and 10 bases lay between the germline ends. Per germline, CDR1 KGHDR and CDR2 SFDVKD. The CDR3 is CATSDFKGGNEQFF. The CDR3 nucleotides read TGTGCCACCAGTGATTTTAAGGGTGGGAATGAGCAGTTCTTC.

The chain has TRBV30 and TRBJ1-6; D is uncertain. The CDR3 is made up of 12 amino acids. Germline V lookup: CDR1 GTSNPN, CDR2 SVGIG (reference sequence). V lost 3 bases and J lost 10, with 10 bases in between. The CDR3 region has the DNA TGTGCCTGGAGACGGGTTGAGTCACCCCTCCACTTT. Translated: CAWRRVESPLHF.

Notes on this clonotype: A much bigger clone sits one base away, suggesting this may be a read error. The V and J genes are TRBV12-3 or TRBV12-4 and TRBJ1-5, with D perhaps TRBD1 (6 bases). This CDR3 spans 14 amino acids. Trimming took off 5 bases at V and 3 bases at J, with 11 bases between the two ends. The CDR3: CASSGQGLNQPQHF. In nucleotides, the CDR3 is TGTGCCAGCAGTGGGCAGGGGCTCAATCAGCCCCAGCATTTT.

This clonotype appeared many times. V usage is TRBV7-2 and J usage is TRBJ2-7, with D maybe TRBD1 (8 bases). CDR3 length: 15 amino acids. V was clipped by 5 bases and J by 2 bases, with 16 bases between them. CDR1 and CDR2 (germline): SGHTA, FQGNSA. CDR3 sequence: CASSPGGGGPYEQYF. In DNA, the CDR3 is TGTGCCAGCAGCCCAGGGGGCGGGGGCCCCTACGAGCAGTACTTC. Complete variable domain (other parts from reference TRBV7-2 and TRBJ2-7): GAGVSQSPSNKVTEKGKDVELRCDPISGHTALYWYRQSLGQGLEFLIYFQGNSAPDKSGLPSDRFSAERTGGSVSTLTIQRTQQEDSAVYLCASSPGGGGPYEQYFGPGTRLTVT.

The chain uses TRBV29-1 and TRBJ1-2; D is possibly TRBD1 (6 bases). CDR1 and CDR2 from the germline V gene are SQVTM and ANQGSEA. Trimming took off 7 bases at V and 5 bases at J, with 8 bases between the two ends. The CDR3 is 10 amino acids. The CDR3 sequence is CSADSYGYTF. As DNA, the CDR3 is TGCAGCGCGGACAGTTATGGCTACACCTTC.